Below are 22 T cell receptor beta chains sequenced from a single sample in a study of blood T cell repertoires in COVID-19. Data came from immunoSEQ multiplex PCR; TCRdb stores just in-frame clones and leaves some out. There are 200,000 to 250,000 clones in the sample; around nine tenths occur only once, and around 6.9% lies in the top ten. What was sequenced was peripheral blood. These receptors were taken from a man aged 55-75 years who had recovered from COVID-19.

The J gene is TRBJ1-2, the V gene TRBV28; 9 nucleotides line up with TRBD1. The V and J ends lost 8 bases and 8 bases, in that order; junction bases with no gene match: 9. CDR1 and CDR2 (germline): MDHEN, SYDVKM. CDR3 size: 13 residues. The chain's CDR3 is CASRPNGQGGYTF. In nucleotides, the CDR3 is TGTGCCAGCCGCCCTAATGGACAGGGGGGCTACACCTTC.

The chain uses TRBV28 and TRBJ2-7; TRBD1 agrees at 9 bases. The length of the CDR3 is 15 residues. Germline V gene lookup returns CDR1 MDHEN and CDR2 SYDVKM. Trimming took 6 bases from V and 1 from J; bases not matched to a gene: 7. The CDR3 nucleotides are TGTGCCAGCAGGACCCCCGGGACAGGGTCCTACGAGCAGTACTTC. This encodes CASRTPGTGSYEQYF.

The chain is built from TRBV5-1 and TRBJ1-6; 7 bases line up with TRBD1. This CDR3 spans 16 amino acids. Germline assignment: CDR1 SGHRS and CDR2 YFSETQ. The junction had 9 bases not matched to a gene; V was cut back by 0 bases and J by 9 bases. This CDR3 reads CASSLAGRGLTSPLHF. The CDR3 bases are TGCGCCAGCAGCTTGGCCGGAAGGGGGCTCACTTCACCCCTCCACTTT.

The gene calls are TRBV7-3 and TRBJ2-7; TRBD1 might be the D (5 bases). From germline, CDR1 is SGHTA and CDR2 FQGTGA. Trimming removed 0 bases at V and 5 bases at J, with 11 bases between. CDR3 length: 14 residues. CDR3 protein: CASSLTGRAHEQYF. The CDR3 DNA follows: TGTGCCAGCAGCTTAACGGGCAGGGCCCACGAGCAGTACTTC.

Only one count was recorded for this clone. This chain links TRBV24-1 with TRBJ1-2; 9 nucleotides agree with TRBD1. The CDR3 length is 15 residues. J gave up 7 bases and V 12 bases, and 17 bases lay outside the gene matches. CDR1 KGHDR and CDR2 SFDVKD come from the germline V gene. In nucleotides, the CDR3 is TGTGCCTCTTCCGGGACAGGGTCGCTGATTGGTGGCTACACCTTC. This sequence encodes CASSGTGSLIGGYTF.

The chain links TRBV28 to TRBJ2-3; D uncertain. Deletions cut 4 bases from V and 5 bases from J, with 16 bases between. The CDR3 sequence is 15 residues long. The germline gives CDR1 MDHEN, CDR2 SYDVKM. The CDR3 sequence: CASSSPASRGDTQYF. The CDR3 DNA follows: TGTGCCAGCAGTTCCCCCGCCTCCCGAGGAGATACGCAGTATTTT.

V usage is TRBV10-3 and J usage is TRBJ2-1; 12 bases agree with TRBD2. CDR1 and CDR2 from the germline V gene are ENHRY and SYGVKD. The V and J ends lost 10 bases and 6 bases, in that order; junction bases with no gene match: 10. This CDR3 is 15 amino acids long. CDR3 coding DNA: TGTGCCACCAGAATTCTAGCGGGAGGGCGCAATGAGCAGTTCTTC. This translates into CATRILAGGRNEQFF.

The V call is TRBV5-1, the J call TRBJ1-1, with TRBD1 matching over 10 bases. The CDR3 runs 16 residues. V dropped 6 bases and J dropped 0; count of bases not matched to a gene: 8. CDR1 is SGHRS and CDR2 is YFSETQ in the germline V gene. The CDR3 protein is CASTALTGGLNTEAFF. CDR3 sequence (DNA): TGCGCCAGCACTGCACTGACAGGGGGCTTGAACACTGAAGCTTTCTTT.

The V call is TRBV15, the J call TRBJ1-2; D may be TRBD1 (6 bases). The CDR3 has 14 residues. Germline V CDR1 and CDR2: LNHNV, YYDKDF (reference sequence). The V end lost 1 base, the J end lost 5 bases, and 11 bases lay between the germline ends. The CDR3 DNA reads TGTGCCACCAGCAGAGTGGCAGGGACATATGGCTACACCTTC. This encodes CATSRVAGTYGYTF.

The V and J genes are TRBV14 and TRBJ2-1; the match to TRBD2 covers 9 bases. V dropped 0 bases and J dropped 3; count of bases not matched to a gene: 6. The CDR3 is 17 amino acids. Germline V gives CDR1 SGHDN, CDR2 FVKESK. The CDR3: CASSQDLGSGSYNEQFF. The CDR3 nucleotides are TGTGCCAGCAGCCAAGATCTCGGTAGCGGGAGCTACAATGAGCAGTTCTTC.

The chain has TRBV6-5 and TRBJ1-3; 8 bases align to TRBD1. The V segment lost 0 bases and the J segment 5 bases; nucleotides outside the gene matches: 3. Germline CDR1 is MNHEY and CDR2 is SVGAGI. CDR3 length equals 15 residues. The CDR3 protein is CASSYSGQGRNTIYF. The CDR3 DNA reads as TGTGCCAGCAGTTACTCTGGACAGGGAAGAAACACCATATATTTT.

The chain has TRBV19 and TRBJ2-2; tentatively, D is TRBD2 (6 bases). The CDR3 has 13 amino acids. CDR1 is LNHDA, CDR2 SQIVND, per germline (reference sequence). V dropped 9 bases and J dropped 6 bases, with 14 bases sitting between them. CDR3 DNA sequence: TGTGCCAGCTCCCCGTGGAGGGCCGGGGAGCTGTTTTTT. It codes for CASSPWRAGELFF.

This chain connects TRBV5-1 to TRBJ2-7; the match to TRBD2 covers 7 bases. Germline CDR1 and CDR2: SGHRS and YFSETQ. This CDR3 spans 14 amino acids. V lost 4 bases, J lost 4 bases, and 8 bases stayed unmatched. The CDR3 DNA is TGCGCCAGCAGCCCCCAGGGAGGGACGTACGAGCAGTACTTC. Its protein product is CASSPQGGTYEQYF.

The chain couples TRBV15 to TRBJ1-4; D possibly corresponds to TRBD1 (5 bases). Trimming pared 0 bases from V and 6 bases from J, leaving 11 bases between. Germline CDR1 and CDR2: LNHNV and YYDKDF (reference sequence). The CDR3 runs 15 residues. CDR3 sequence (DNA): TGTGCCACCAGCAGAGAAGGGGAACTATATGAAAAACTGTTTTTT. The encoded protein is CATSREGELYEKLFF.

The chain employs TRBV6-2 or TRBV6-3 and TRBJ1-2, with TRBD1 matching 7 bases. V lost 2 bases to trimming and J lost 8 bases; unmatched junction nucleotides: 8. The CDR3 covers 14 residues. Germline V gene lookup returns CDR1 MNHEY and CDR2 SVGEGT. The CDR3 here is CASSYRRDSAGYTF. CDR3 DNA: TGTGCCAGCAGTTACAGACGGGACAGTGCGGGCTACACCTTC.

The chain combines TRBV5-1 with TRBJ1-2; 7 bases map to TRBD1. CDR3 length equals 15 residues. The germline CDR1 and CDR2 sequences are SGHRS and YFSETQ. V lost 0 bases and J lost 5; bases outside the gene matches: 7. The CDR3 reads CASSLETGARYGYTF. The DNA for the CDR3 is TGCGCCAGCAGCTTGGAAACAGGGGCGCGGTATGGCTACACCTTC. The variable domain in full, with the rest retrieved from reference TRBV5-1 and TRBJ1-2, is KAGVTQTPRYLIKTRGQQVTLSCSPISGHRSVSWYQQTPGQGLQFLFEYFSETQRNKGNFPGRFSGRQFSNSRSEMNVSTLELGDSALYLCASSLETGARYGYTFGSGTRLTVV.

The rearrangement uses TRBV30 and TRBJ2-2; 7 nucleotides align to TRBD2. CDR1 and CDR2 (germline): GTSNPN, SVGIG (reference sequence). CDR3 length: 17 amino acids. CDR3 region: CARKHRRGKGRTGELFF. The CDR3 DNA reads as TGTGCGCGGAAACATAGGCGGGGGAAGGGTCGGACCGGGGAGCTGTTTTTT.

The chain combines TRBV7-6 with TRBJ2-1, with 8 bases identical to TRBD2. The trim removed 5 bases at V and 0 bases at J, leaving 6 bases unmatched. CDR3 length equals 16 residues. The germline gives CDR1 SGHVS, CDR2 FNYEAQ. CDR3 in amino acids: CASSHIAGSSYNEQFF. The DNA of the CDR3 is TGTGCCAGCAGCCATATAGCGGGAAGCTCCTACAATGAGCAGTTCTTC.

The chain combines TRBV5-1 with TRBJ2-2, with 10 nucleotides matching TRBD2. The V and J ends lost 1 base and 7 bases, in that order; junction bases with no gene match: 4. The CDR3 extends over 15 amino acids. From germline, CDR1 is SGHRS and CDR2 YFSETQ. The CDR3 sequence: CASSLTSGKVGELFF. Written as DNA, the CDR3 is TGCGCCAGCAGCTTGACTAGCGGGAAGGTCGGGGAGCTGTTTTTT. The whole variable domain, remainder taken from reference TRBV5-1 and TRBJ2-2, is KAGVTQTPRYLIKTRGQQVTLSCSPISGHRSVSWYQQTPGQGLQFLFEYFSETQRNKGNFPGRFSGRQFSNSRSEMNVSTLELGDSALYLCASSLTSGKVGELFFGEGSRLTVL.

This clone was seen a handful of times. This chain uses TRBV10-2 with TRBJ2-1; 13 bases agree with TRBD2. With 8 bases clipped from V and 4 bases from J, the junction kept 5 bases outside the gene matches. CDR3 length: 15 residues. CDR1 WSHSY and CDR2 SAAADI come from the germline V gene. Written as DNA, the CDR3 is TGCGCCAGCTCACCGGGACTAGCGGGATACAATGAGCAGTTCTTC. Amino acid sequence: CASSPGLAGYNEQFF.

The chain joins TRBV29-1 to TRBJ2-1; D remains ambiguous. Germline CDR1 and CDR2: SQVTM and ANQGSEA. V was pared by 6 bases and J by 4 bases, with 13 bases between. The CDR3 loop spans 13 amino acids. CDR3 loop: CSVTLEVYNEQFF. The CDR3, as DNA: TGCAGCGTAACGCTAGAGGTTTACAATGAGCAGTTCTTC.

The V call is TRBV19, the J call TRBJ2-3; weak D call: TRBD2 (5 bases). Germline V gene sequence: CDR1 LNHDA, CDR2 SQIVND (reference sequence). V gave up 10 bases and J gave up 2 bases, with 13 bases separating them. There are 13 residues in the CDR3. The CDR3 bases are TGTGCCACCAACCAAGGACTCACAGATACGCAGTATTTT. Encoded protein: CATNQGLTDTQYF.